This T cell receptor (beta chain) was captured by sequencing in a study of T cell responses to AZD1222 COVID-19 vaccine. Study-wide findings and caveats: Of spike-specific TCRs, nearly half reportedly target regions left unmutated in variants. Most donors were white British, females outnumbered males, and clonal diversity was possibly underestimated. Without day 14 samples, only post-peak T cell repertoires were studied.

Regarding this clone: The antigen remains unidentified.

The table came from immunoSEQ multiplex PCR; TCRdb's copy has only in-frame clones and leaves some out. In the table there are 85,000 to 120,000 clones, about 88% of which are singletons. The trim removed 2 bases at V and 4 bases at J, leaving 5 bases unmatched. Germline V gives CDR1 SGHKS, CDR2 YYEKEE (reference sequence). The CDR3 spans 14 residues. The sample in question was peripheral blood, obtained on day 0 of AZD1222 vaccination. The gene calls are TRBV5-5 and TRBJ2-7; 8 bases line up with TRBD2. This sequence was found in an adult in good health. The CDR3 DNA follows: TGTGCCAGCAGCTTTGAGCGGGGGATTTACGAGCAGTACTTC. Encoded protein: CASSFERGIYEQYF.